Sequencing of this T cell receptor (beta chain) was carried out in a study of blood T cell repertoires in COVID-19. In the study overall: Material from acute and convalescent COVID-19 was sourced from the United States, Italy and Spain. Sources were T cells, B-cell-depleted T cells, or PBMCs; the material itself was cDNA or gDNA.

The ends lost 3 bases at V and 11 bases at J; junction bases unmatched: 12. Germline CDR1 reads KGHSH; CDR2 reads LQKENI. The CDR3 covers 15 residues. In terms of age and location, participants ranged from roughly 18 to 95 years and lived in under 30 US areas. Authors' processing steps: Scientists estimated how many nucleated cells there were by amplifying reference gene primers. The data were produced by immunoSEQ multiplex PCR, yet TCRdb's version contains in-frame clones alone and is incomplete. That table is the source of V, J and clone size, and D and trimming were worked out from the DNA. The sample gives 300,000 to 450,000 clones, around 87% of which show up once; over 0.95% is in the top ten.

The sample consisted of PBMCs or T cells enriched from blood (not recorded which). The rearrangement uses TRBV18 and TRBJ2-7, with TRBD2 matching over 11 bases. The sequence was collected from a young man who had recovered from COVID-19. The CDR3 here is CASSPGLAEGNLEYF. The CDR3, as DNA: TGTGCCAGCTCACCGGGACTAGCGGAGGGGAACCTTGAGTACTTC.